Presented here are 15 T cell receptor beta chains from one specimen sequenced in a study of cytomegalovirus exposure and HLA in healthy donors. It was with 60 Vbeta and 13 Jbeta primers that the PCR ran. Profiling relied on immunoSEQ multiplex PCR, and the TCRdb table lists in-frame clones only, not all of them. This sample's clone table lists 65,000 to 90,000 clones. Material for sequencing was PBMCs. Receptors originate from a female donor in good health and CMV-seropositive.

The chain is built from TRBV6-5 and TRBJ1-1; D is ambiguous. Germline V gene lookup returns CDR1 MNHEY and CDR2 SVGAGI. This CDR3 is built from 13 residues. Trimming left V 2 bases short and J 3 bases short, with 7 bases between. CDR3: CASSYVEDTEAFF. The DNA of the CDR3 is TGTGCCAGCAGTTACGTGGAGGACACTGAAGCTTTCTTT.

As to this clone: Other DNA sequences of this sample code for an identical CDR3. V gene TRBV30 combines with J gene TRBJ1-2, with D perhaps TRBD1 (6 bases). The CDR3 contains 12 residues. Germline V gene lookup returns CDR1 GTSNPN and CDR2 SVGIG (reference sequence). V lost 5 bases and J lost 3, with 10 bases in between. The CDR3 DNA follows: TGTGCCTGGTCCCCAGGGGACTATGGCTACACCTTC. This codes for CAWSPGDYGYTF.

The chain is built from TRBV4-3 and TRBJ1-4, with TRBD1 identical over 11 bases. With 5 bases clipped from V and 10 bases from J, the junction kept 3 bases outside the gene matches. CDR1 is LGHNA, CDR2 YSLEER, per germline. This CDR3 is built from 13 residues. The CDR3 region is CASSGTGGGKLFF. The CDR3, as DNA: TGCGCCAGCAGCGGGACAGGGGGGGGAAAACTGTTTTTT.

Details on this clone: The same CDR3 arises from other DNA sequences in this sample as well. This chain links TRBV12-5 with TRBJ2-1; TRBD2 matches 9 bases. The CDR3 loop spans 13 amino acids. CDR1 and CDR2 (germline): LGHNT, FRNRAP. DNA for the CDR3: TGTGCGAGCGGACTAGCGCCACACAATGAGCAGTTCTTC. Protein product: CASGLAPHNEQFF.

V and J are TRBV27 and TRBJ2-5; TRBD2 matches 8 bases. Germline values: CDR1 MNHEY, CDR2 SMNVEV (reference sequence). The length of the CDR3 is 16 residues. The V gene end was trimmed by 2 bases and the J gene end by 5 bases; junction bases not matched to a gene: 10. In nucleotides, the CDR3 is TGTGCCAGCAGTTTACTCCTTTCGGGGACTAGGGAGACCCAGTACTTC. This codes for CASSLLLSGTRETQYF.

The chain is built from TRBV7-9 and TRBJ2-1; 7 bases agree with TRBD2. Germline CDR1 and CDR2: SEHNR and FQNEAQ (reference sequence). The CDR3 is 16 residues long. Trimming at V came to 1 base and at J to 3 bases, leaving 6 bases not matched to a gene. The CDR3 sequence: CASSLGGGDLYNEQFF. CDR3 nucleotide sequence: TGTGCCAGCAGCTTAGGCGGGGGAGACCTCTACAATGAGCAGTTCTTC.

V usage is TRBV11-2 and J usage is TRBJ2-3, with TRBD1 matching 7 bases. CDR1 is SGHAT, CDR2 FQNNGV, per germline. V trimming: 5 bases; J trimming: 4 bases; junction bases outside the gene matches: 3. The CDR3 is made up of 13 amino acids. The CDR3 DNA sequence: TGTGCCAGCAGCCCCACAGGGGCAGATACGCAGTATTTT. Protein product: CASSPTGADTQYF.

This sequence joins TRBV29-1 and TRBJ2-7; 8 nucleotides agree with TRBD2. The ends lost 6 bases at V and 6 bases at J; junction bases unmatched: 7. Germline values: CDR1 SQVTM, CDR2 ANQGSEA. The CDR3 is 12 amino acids. The CDR3 loop is CSVRTSRVEQYF. The CDR3 bases are TGCAGCGTGCGGACTAGCCGGGTCGAGCAGTACTTC.

The rearrangement joins TRBV29-1 to TRBJ1-1, with D perhaps matching TRBD1 (5 bases). Trimming took 6 bases from V and 1 from J, leaving 9 bases between them. CDR1 is SQVTM, CDR2 ANQGSEA, per germline. This CDR3 has 12 residues. This CDR3 is CSVLGQNTEAFF. Here the CDR3 DNA reads TGCAGCGTCCTCGGACAGAACACTGAAGCTTTCTTT.

The CDR3 loop is CASSLPRGDDNQPQHF. The CDR3 nucleotides read TGTGCCAGCAGCTTACCCAGGGGGGACGACAATCAGCCCCAGCATTTT. The chain joins TRBV7-6 to TRBJ1-5, with 7 positions matching TRBD1. J was trimmed by 3 bases and V by 2 bases; bases with no gene match: 7. The CDR3 has 16 residues. Per the germline V gene, CDR1 is SGHVS and CDR2 is FNYEAQ. Together with reference TRBV7-6 and TRBJ1-5, the CDR3 gives the full variable domain: GAGVSQSPRYKVTKRGQDVALRCDPISGHVSLYWYRQALGQGPEFLTYFNYEAQQDKSGLPNDRFSAERPEGSISTLTIQRTEQRDSAMYRCASSLPRGDDNQPQHFGDGTRLSIL.

The genes are TRBV7-3 and TRBJ2-2, with TRBD1 matching 9 bases. V shed 3 bases and J 5 bases; nucleotides not matched to a gene: 4. Germline lookup yields CDR1 SGHTA and CDR2 FQGTGA. The CDR3 runs 15 residues. The CDR3, as DNA: TGTGCCAGCAGCTTTCCGGGACAGGGAACCGGGGAGCTGTTTTTT. Residues: CASSFPGQGTGELFF.

The chain carries TRBV6-5 and TRBJ2-1; the D gene is possibly TRBD2 (7 bases). This CDR3 contains 15 residues. Germline V lookup: CDR1 MNHEY, CDR2 SVGAGI. With 1 base removed from V and 5 bases from J, the gap between germline ends came to 12 bases. Here the CDR3 reads CASSYWRGLDNEQFF. The CDR3 DNA reads TGTGCCAGCAGTTACTGGCGGGGGCTAGACAATGAGCAGTTCTTC.

V usage is TRBV5-4 and J usage is TRBJ2-5; 8 nucleotides agree with TRBD2. CDR1 and CDR2 (germline): SGHNT, YYREEE (reference sequence). There are 16 residues in the CDR3. The V and J ends lost 4 bases and 1 base, in that order; junction bases with no gene match: 9. The CDR3 DNA sequence: TGTGCCAGCAGCCCCTTCGCGGGACTAGGCCAAGAGACCCAGTACTTC. Its translation: CASSPFAGLGQETQYF.

V gene TRBV4-2 combines with J gene TRBJ2-3, with 9 bases identical to TRBD2. CDR3 length equals 18 residues. J was trimmed by 4 bases and V by 4 bases; bases with no gene match: 15. Germline V lookup: CDR1 LGHNA, CDR2 YNFKEQ. CDR3 in DNA: TGTGCCAGCAGCCCAGCCGAGCTAGCGGGGATCTTACCAGATACGCAGTATTTT. Residues: CASSPAELAGILPDTQYF.

This chain joins TRBV5-1 and TRBJ1-1; tentatively, D is TRBD1 (5 bases). The CDR3 covers 14 residues. Germline V gene lookup returns CDR1 SGHRS and CDR2 YFSETQ. V was trimmed by 4 bases and J by 6 bases, leaving 16 bases between them. CDR3 nucleotides: TGCGCCAGCAGCCCGGATCGGGGGGTGCCTGAAGCTTTCTTT. It yields the protein CASSPDRGVPEAFF.